These 22 T cell receptor beta chains share one sample of origin, sequenced in a study of control samples from healthy donors and cancer patients. The table came from immunoSEQ multiplex PCR; TCRdb's copy has only in-frame clones and leaves some out. This sample yields about 130,000 clones, of which over 80% are seen a single time; roughly 2.1% belongs to the top ten. Material for sequencing was blood. All receptors come from a woman between 50 and 59 years old in good health.

Written as DNA, the CDR3 is TGTGCCAGCAGCTTTACCGGGACACCGGACCACGAGCAGTACTTC. It yields the protein CASSFTGTPDHEQYF. The rearrangement joins TRBV11-2 to TRBJ2-7; TRBD1 might be the D (6 bases). CDR1 SGHAT and CDR2 FQNNGV come from the germline V gene. This CDR3 is 15 amino acids long. The V gene lost 3 bases and the J gene lost 5 bases, with 17 bases spanning the gap.

This clone was found a few times. The chain joins TRBV6-5 to TRBJ1-1, with D unresolved. V shed 6 bases and J shed 1 base, with 9 bases lying between them. This CDR3 spans 13 amino acids. Germline V gene sequence: CDR1 MNHEY, CDR2 SVGAGI. CDR3 sequence (DNA): TGTGCCAGCAGCGGGATTGCGAACACTGAAGCTTTCTTT. Translating it yields CASSGIANTEAFF.

The chain employs TRBV6-5 and TRBJ2-7; 8 bases map to TRBD1. V lost 0 bases and J lost 4; bases outside the gene matches: 8. CDR3 size: 16 residues. Germline CDR1 is MNHEY and CDR2 is SVGAGI. The CDR3 bases are TGTGCCAGCAGTTACTCGAGTGGAACAGGGGGTTACGAGCAGTACTTC. Protein sequence: CASSYSSGTGGYEQYF.

The CDR3 spells CASRFARTANYGYTF. CDR3 sequence (DNA): TGTGCCAGCAGGTTTGCGAGAACTGCTAACTATGGCTACACCTTC. The chain employs TRBV2 and TRBJ1-2; D unclear. The CDR3 has 15 amino acids. Germline loops: CDR1 SNHLY, CDR2 FYNNEI. Trimming removed 6 bases from V and 0 bases from J, with 14 bases in between.

DNA for the CDR3: TGTGCCACCAGCAGAGATCCTGACCCCTTCACAGATACGCAGTATTTT. Translated: CATSRDPDPFTDTQYF. The chain links TRBV15 to TRBJ2-3; unclear D gene. Trimming removed 0 bases at V and 2 bases at J, with 12 bases between. The CDR3 sequence is 16 residues long. Looked up from germline, CDR1 is LNHNV and CDR2 is YYDKDF (reference sequence).

The chain links TRBV4-1 to TRBJ2-1, with a possible D match to TRBD1 (6 bases). Trimming shortened V by 1 base and J by 0 bases, and 10 bases separated the two germline ends. Looked up from germline, CDR1 is MGHRA and CDR2 is YSYEKL. The CDR3 is 16 residues long. Written as DNA, the CDR3 is TGCGCCAGCAGCCAAGGGGACACGAACTCCTACAATGAGCAGTTCTTC. Amino acid sequence: CASSQGDTNSYNEQFF.

The V call is TRBV28, the J call TRBJ2-3; weak D call: TRBD1 (6 bases). From germline, CDR1 is MDHEN and CDR2 SYDVKM. The CDR3 has 13 residues. Trimming took 8 bases from V and 0 from J, leaving 9 bases between them. The CDR3 DNA reads TGTGCCAGCGGGACAACCAGCACAGATACGCAGTATTTT. Translation gives CASGTTSTDTQYF.

The V and J genes are TRBV5-6 and TRBJ1-2; maybe TRBD1 (5 bases). Trimming cost V 1 base and J 4 bases, with 17 bases left between them. Per the germline V gene, CDR1 is SGHDT and CDR2 is YYEEEE. This CDR3 is 16 amino acids long. The DNA of the CDR3 is TGTGCCAGCAGCTTGCCTCCAAGGCACGGGACCTATGGCTACACCTTC. Its translation is CASSLPPRHGTYGYTF.

CDR3 loop: CASSQWVYSASGYSTDTQYF. CDR3 bases: TGCGCCAGCAGTCAATGGGTTTATTCGGCTAGCGGGTACAGCACAGATACGCAGTATTTT. This chain connects TRBV23-1 to TRBJ2-3; 8 bases map to TRBD2. TRBV23-1 has ORF status, its function being uncertain. The CDR3 has 20 residues. Trimming removed 1 base from V and 0 bases from J; junction bases left unmatched: 15.

V is TRBV29-1 and J is TRBJ2-3; D may be TRBD2 (6 bases). CDR3 length: 13 residues. V shed 3 bases and J shed 5 bases, with 12 bases lying between them. Germline loops: CDR1 SQVTM, CDR2 ANQGSEA. DNA of the CDR3: TGCAGCGTTGAGGAGGGCGCCGGAGATACGCAGTATTTT. Encoded protein: CSVEEGAGDTQYF.

This chain connects TRBV7-9 to TRBJ1-3, with D maybe TRBD1 (5 bases). Germline V gene data show CDR1 as SEHNR and CDR2 as FQNEAQ (reference sequence). Trimming stripped 11 bases from V and 2 bases from J, with 13 bases between. The CDR3 has 13 residues. CDR3 DNA: TGTGCCGGGACGTCCGTTGCTGGAAACACCATATATTTT. This translates into CAGTSVAGNTIYF. The entire variable domain, with the rest obtained from reference TRBV7-9 and TRBJ1-3, is as follows: DTGVSQNPRHKITKRGQNVTFRCDPISEHNRLYWYRQTLGQGPEFLTYFQNEAQLEKSRLLSDRFSAERPKGSFSTLEIQRTEQGDSAMYLCAGTSVAGNTIYFGEGSWLTVV.

The chain recombines TRBV19 with TRBJ1-4; D ambiguous. V was trimmed by 7 bases and J by 4 bases, leaving 22 bases between them. The germline gives CDR1 LNHDA, CDR2 SQIVND (reference sequence). The CDR3 length is 17 residues. CDR3 sequence reads: CASTASPNPPLNEKLFF. CDR3 DNA: TGTGCCAGTACTGCATCACCAAACCCGCCGCTTAATGAAAAACTGTTTTTT.

The chain has TRBV25-1 and TRBJ1-6, with D maybe TRBD1 (6 bases). CDR3 length equals 15 residues. V shed 3 bases and J shed 9 bases, with 15 bases lying between them. CDR1 MGHDK and CDR2 SYGVNS come from the germline V gene. CDR3 protein: CASSDGQGLISPLHF. The DNA for the CDR3 is TGTGCCAGCAGTGACGGTCAGGGGCTGATTTCACCCCTCCACTTT.

The CDR3 sequence is CAWRTGANTEAFF. The CDR3, as DNA: TGTGCCTGGAGGACAGGTGCGAACACTGAAGCTTTCTTT. The V and J genes are TRBV30 and TRBJ1-1; D possibly corresponds to TRBD1 (6 bases). V was clipped by 3 bases and J by 1 base, with 9 bases between them. Per germline, CDR1 GTSNPN and CDR2 SVGIG (reference sequence). This CDR3 spans 13 amino acids.

The chain employs TRBV28 and TRBJ1-2, with 8 bases matching TRBD1. Germline values: CDR1 MDHEN, CDR2 SYDVKM. The CDR3 loop spans 16 amino acids. With 4 bases clipped from V and 2 bases from J, the junction kept 9 bases outside the gene matches. CDR3 sequence reads: CASSSHGQGTNYGYTF. In DNA, the CDR3 is TGTGCCAGCAGTTCTCATGGACAGGGCACCAACTATGGCTACACCTTC.

This rearrangement joins TRBV9 to TRBJ2-7, with no clear D. The CDR3 runs to 17 residues. V was cut by 4 bases and J by 0 bases, with 20 bases left in between. Germline V gene lookup returns CDR1 SGDLS and CDR2 YYNGEE. For the CDR3, the DNA is TGTGCCAGCAGCCCGTTCCGGGCGCAACCCCCCTCCTACGAGCAGTACTTC. The encoded protein is CASSPFRAQPPSYEQYF.

This rearrangement joins TRBV10-3 to TRBJ2-7; TRBD2 aligns across 10 bases. The ends lost 10 bases at V and 3 bases at J; junction bases unmatched: 9. CDR1 and CDR2 from the germline V gene are ENHRY and SYGVKD. There are 14 residues in the CDR3. The CDR3 protein is CASSSGSTIYEQYF. For the CDR3, the DNA is TGTGCCAGCTCTAGCGGGAGTACAATCTACGAGCAGTACTTC.

This CDR3 is CASSQDLGSNEQFF. The CDR3 DNA reads as TGTGCCAGCAGCCAAGATTTGGGCAGCAATGAGCAGTTCTTC. This chain links TRBV3-1 (or the pseudogene TRBV3-2) with TRBJ2-1; D unclear. The CDR3 runs 14 residues. Trimming left V 0 bases short and J 6 bases short, with 9 bases between. Germline V gives CDR1 LGHDT, CDR2 YNNKEL (reference sequence).

This clone appeared a single time. The chain links TRBV7-2 to TRBJ2-2; D not resolved. V gave up 2 bases and J gave up 6 bases, with 7 bases separating them. Per germline, CDR1 SGHTA and CDR2 FQGNSA. The CDR3 totals 13 residues. The chain's CDR3 is CASSLRGPGELFF. DNA of the CDR3: TGTGCCAGCAGCTTACGAGGTCCCGGGGAGCTGTTTTTT.

J is TRBJ1-6 and V is TRBV5-1, with 7 bases identical to TRBD1. Trimming took 4 bases from V and 9 from J; bases not matched to a gene: 10. The CDR3 is made up of 15 amino acids. Germline V CDR1 and CDR2: SGHRS, YFSETQ. CDR3 coding DNA: TGCGCCAGCAGCGCTGGTTCGGGACAGAGTTCACCCCTCCACTTT. It specifies CASSAGSGQSSPLHF.

This clone was observed once. This chain uses TRBV7-9 with TRBJ1-6, with D possibly TRBD1 on 5 matching bases. The CDR3 totals 15 residues. V was trimmed by 1 base and J by 7 bases, leaving 11 bases between them. The germline CDR1 and CDR2 sequences are SEHNR and FQNEAQ (reference sequence). CDR3 DNA: TGTGCCAGCAGCTTAGAGGGGACTACAAATTCACCCCTCCACTTT. It encodes CASSLEGTTNSPLHF.

V gene TRBV30 combines with J gene TRBJ1-2; D is uncertain. V shed 4 bases and J shed 2 bases, with 8 bases lying between them. Germline loops: CDR1 GTSNPN, CDR2 SVGIG (reference sequence). This CDR3 comprises 12 residues. CDR3 sequence (DNA): TGTGCCTGGAACTCAGAGAACTATGGCTACACCTTC. Amino acids: CAWNSENYGYTF.